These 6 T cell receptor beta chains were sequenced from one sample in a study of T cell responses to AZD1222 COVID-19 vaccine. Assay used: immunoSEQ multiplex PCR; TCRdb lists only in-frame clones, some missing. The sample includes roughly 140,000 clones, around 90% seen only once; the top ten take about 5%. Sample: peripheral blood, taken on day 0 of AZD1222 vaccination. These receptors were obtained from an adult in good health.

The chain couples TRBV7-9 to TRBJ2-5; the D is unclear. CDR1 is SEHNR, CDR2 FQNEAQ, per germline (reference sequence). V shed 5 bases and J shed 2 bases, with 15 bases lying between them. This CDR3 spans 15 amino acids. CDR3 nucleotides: TGTGCCAGCAGCCTCGGTACAATACCTCAAGAGACCCAGTACTTC. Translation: CASSLGTIPQETQYF.

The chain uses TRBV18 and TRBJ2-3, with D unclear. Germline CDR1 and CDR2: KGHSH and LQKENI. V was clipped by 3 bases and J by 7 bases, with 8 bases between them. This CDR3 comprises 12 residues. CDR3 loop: CASSPQENTQYF. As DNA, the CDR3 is TGTGCCAGCTCACCTCAGGAAAATACGCAGTATTTT. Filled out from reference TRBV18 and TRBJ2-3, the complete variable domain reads NAGVMQNPRHLVRRRGQEARLRCSPMKGHSHVYWYRQLPEEGLKFMVYLQKENIIDESGMPKERFSAEFPKEGPSILRIQQVVRGDSAAYFCASSPQENTQYFGPGTRLTVL.

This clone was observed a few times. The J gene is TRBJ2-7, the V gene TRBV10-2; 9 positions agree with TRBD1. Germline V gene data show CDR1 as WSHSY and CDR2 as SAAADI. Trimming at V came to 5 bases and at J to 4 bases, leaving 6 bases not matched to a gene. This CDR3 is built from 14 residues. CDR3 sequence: CASSQGQGSYEQYF. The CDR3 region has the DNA TGCGCCAGCAGTCAGGGACAGGGATCTTACGAGCAGTACTTC.

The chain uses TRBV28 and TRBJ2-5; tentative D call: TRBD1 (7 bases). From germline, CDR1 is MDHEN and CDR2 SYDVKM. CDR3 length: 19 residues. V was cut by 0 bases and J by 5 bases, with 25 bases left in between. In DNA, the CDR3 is TGTGCCAGCAGTTTATGGACACTCACCTCAGGGGGACTTGAGGAGACCCAGTACTTC. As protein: CASSLWTLTSGGLEETQYF. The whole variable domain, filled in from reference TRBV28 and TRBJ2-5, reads DVKVTQSSRYLVKRTGEKVFLECVQDMDHENMFWYRQDPGLGLRLIYFSYDVKMKEKGDIPEGYSVSREKKERFSLILESASTNQTSMYLCASSLWTLTSGGLEETQYFGPGTRLLVL.

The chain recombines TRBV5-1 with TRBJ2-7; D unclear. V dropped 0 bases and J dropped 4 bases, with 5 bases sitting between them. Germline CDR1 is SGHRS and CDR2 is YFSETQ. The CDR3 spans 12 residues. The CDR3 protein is CASSLDFYEQYF. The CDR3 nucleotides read TGCGCCAGCAGCTTGGACTTTTACGAGCAGTACTTC. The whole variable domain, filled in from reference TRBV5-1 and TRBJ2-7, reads KAGVTQTPRYLIKTRGQQVTLSCSPISGHRSVSWYQQTPGQGLQFLFEYFSETQRNKGNFPGRFSGRQFSNSRSEMNVSTLELGDSALYLCASSLDFYEQYFGPGTRLTVT.

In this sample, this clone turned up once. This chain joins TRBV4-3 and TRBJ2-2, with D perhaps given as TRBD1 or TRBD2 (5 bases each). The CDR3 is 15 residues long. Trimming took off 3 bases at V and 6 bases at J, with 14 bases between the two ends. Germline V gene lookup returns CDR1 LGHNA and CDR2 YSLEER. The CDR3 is CASSHETGTPGELFF. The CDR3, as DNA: TGCGCCAGCAGCCACGAGACGGGGACCCCCGGGGAGCTGTTTTTT.